These T cell receptor beta chains were read from a single sample in a study of shared clonotypes between healthy human individuals. Clones were sequenced by immunoSEQ multiplex PCR, and TCRdb holds only the in-frame ones, with some missing. This table has roughly 1,000,000 clones, around 78% appearing once. The sequencing input was memory CD4+ T cells from PBMCs. The source is a young man in good health. Some clones in this sample may be carry-over from other donors' samples. The CDR3 runs from the conserved cysteine through the conserved F or W. D genes are given only for firm matches. Rows give clone size only sometimes, using once, few, many, or a class for an expanded clone.

CASSHRTGQDTQYF,TGTGCCAGTAGTCACCGGACAGGACAAGATACGCAGTATTTT,NA,TRBV19,TRBD1,TRBJ2-3
CASSPLLVGYTF,TGTGCCAGCAGTCCCTTGTTGGTTGGCTACACCTTC,NA,TRBV6-6,NA,TRBJ1-2
CASSLETGRGQYF,TGTGCCAGCAGTTTGGAAACAGGGAGAGGGCAGTACTTC,NA,TRBV28,NA,TRBJ2-7
CATSGLLAGAYGELFF,TGTGCCACCTCCGGGCTGCTAGCGGGAGCGTACGGGGAGCTGTTTTTT,NA,TRBV5-6,TRBD2,TRBJ2-2
CASSWGKGGEWAFF,TGTGCCAGCAGTTGGGGTAAGGGGGGAGAGTGGGCTTTCTTT,NA,TRBV6-1,NA,TRBJ1-1
CASSWGGGQYLEQYF,TGCGCCAGCAGCTGGGGCGGGGGCCAATACCTCGAGCAGTACTTC,NA,TRBV5-1,NA,TRBJ2-7
CASSSYSGEKLFF,TGTGCCAGCAGCTCGTACTCGGGTGAAAAACTGTTTTTT,NA,TRBV5-6,NA,TRBJ1-4
CASSLSRERSFGYTF,TGTGCCAGCAGCTTGTCCAGGGAGAGGTCGTTTGGCTACACCTTC,few,TRBV5-4,NA,TRBJ1-2
CASSSGPSGEQFF,TGCGCCAGCAGCTCCGGACCCAGCGGTGAGCAGTTCTTC,NA,TRBV5-1,NA,TRBJ2-1
CASSLGGTEGPGELFF,TGTGCCAGCAGCTTAGGAGGGACCGAAGGGCCCGGGGAGCTGTTTTTT,NA,TRBV7-9,NA,TRBJ2-2
CHRARTDTQYF,TGTCACAGGGCCCGCACAGATACGCAGTATTTT,once,TRBV28,NA,TRBJ2-3
CASSLWSGTEGINQPQHF,TGTGCCAGCAGCTTGTGGTCAGGGACGGAGGGTATTAATCAGCCCCAGCATTTT,NA,TRBV5-8,NA,TRBJ1-5
CASSLADGQANEKLFF,TGCGCCAGCAGCTTGGCCGATGGACAGGCCAATGAAAAACTGTTTTTT,NA,TRBV5-1,TRBD1,TRBJ1-4
CASSQVGATEAFF,TGTGCCAGCAGCCAAGTAGGGGCCACTGAAGCTTTCTTT,NA,TRBV16,NA,TRBJ1-1
CASTSDRTYEQYF,TGTGCCAGCACCTCGGACAGAACCTACGAGCAGTACTTC,NA,TRBV6-6,NA,TRBJ2-7
CASTQGAAEAFF,TGTGCCAGCACGCAGGGGGCTGCTGAAGCTTTCTTT,NA,TRBV6-5,TRBD1,TRBJ1-1
CASSQDPGGSWSYTF,TGTGCCAGCAGCCAGGACCCGGGAGGCAGTTGGAGCTACACCTTC,NA,TRBV14,NA,TRBJ1-2
CASSYVGQAEAFF,TGTGCCAGCAGTTACGTGGGGCAGGCTGAAGCTTTCTTT,NA,TRBV6-5,NA,TRBJ1-1
CASRGQGARGEQYF,TGTGCCAGCAGGGGACAGGGGGCGCGGGGCGAGCAGTACTTC,NA,TRBV2,TRBD1,TRBJ2-7
CASSAWGAGNTEAFF,TGTGCCAGCAGTGCGTGGGGGGCGGGGAACACTGAAGCTTTCTTT,once,TRBV2,NA,TRBJ1-1
CASSLLPGQGENYGYTF,TGTGCCAGCAGTTTATTGCCGGGACAGGGGGAAAACTATGGCTACACCTTC,NA,TRBV28,TRBD1,TRBJ1-2
CASTLDRGGTEAFF,TGTGCCAGCACCCTCGACAGGGGAGGTACTGAAGCTTTCTTT,NA,TRBV6-1,TRBD1,TRBJ1-1
CASRMDRSGYTF,TGTGCCAGCAGGATGGACAGGTCCGGCTACACCTTC,NA,TRBV2,TRBD1,TRBJ1-2
CAWSVGLGGETQYF,TGTGCCTGGAGTGTAGGACTGGGGGGAGAGACCCAGTACTTC,NA,TRBV30,NA,TRBJ2-5
CASAAGAAGANVLTF,TGTGCCAGCGCAGCGGGAGCTGCTGGGGCCAACGTCCTGACTTTC,once,TRBV6-4,TRBD2,TRBJ2-6
CASSQQTGTGAIEQYF,TGTGCCAGCAGCCAGCAGACCGGGACAGGGGCGATCGAGCAGTACTTC,NA,TRBV7-6,TRBD1,TRBJ2-7
CASSSGGGSSYNEQFF,TGTGCCAGCAGCTCGGGGGGAGGAAGCTCCTACAATGAGCAGTTCTTC,NA,TRBV5-4,TRBD2,TRBJ2-1
CASSMEQGYEQYF,TGTGCCAGTAGTATGGAGCAGGGCTACGAGCAGTACTTC,NA,TRBV19,NA,TRBJ2-7
CASSITQILHQPQHF,TGTGCCAGCAGCATCACACAGATCCTACATCAGCCCCAGCATTTT,NA,TRBV7-3,NA,TRBJ1-5
CASSLEGGHSGELFF,TGCGCCAGCAGCTTGGAAGGAGGACATTCCGGGGAGCTGTTTTTT,NA,TRBV5-1,NA,TRBJ2-2
CASSWTSGNIRSTDTQYF,TGCGCCAGCAGCTGGACTAGCGGGAATATAAGGAGCACAGATACGCAGTATTTT,NA,TRBV5-1,TRBD2,TRBJ2-3
CASSLGDRARGYTF,TGTGCCAGCAGCTTGGGGGACAGGGCGAGGGGCTACACCTTC,few,TRBV5-4,TRBD1,TRBJ1-2
CASSLLRGSYEQYF,TGTGCCAGCAGTTTATTACGAGGGTCCTACGAGCAGTACTTC,NA,TRBV27,NA,TRBJ2-7
CASSVRTSGTYGTQYF,TGTGCCAGTAGTGTACGGACTAGCGGGACTTATGGTACGCAGTATTTT,NA,TRBV19,TRBD2,TRBJ2-3
CASSLSGRADTQYF,TGCGCCAGCAGCTTGAGCGGGAGGGCAGATACGCAGTATTTT,NA,TRBV5-1,TRBD2,TRBJ2-3
CAIMVPSTDTQYF,TGTGCCATCATGGTACCGAGCACAGATACGCAGTATTTT,NA,TRBV10-3,NA,TRBJ2-3
CASRTGGTTTYEQYF,TGCGCCAGCCGGACAGGGGGCACCACTACCTACGAGCAGTACTTC,NA,TRBV5-1,TRBD1,TRBJ2-7
CASRTSGGAYEQYF,TGTGCCAGCAGAACTAGCGGGGGGGCCTACGAGCAGTACTTC,NA,TRBV7-2,TRBD2,TRBJ2-7
CASSLDGRGGDTEAFF,TGTGCCAGCAGCTTAGATGGCCGTGGTGGTGACACTGAAGCTTTCTTT,many,TRBV11-3,NA,TRBJ1-1
CASSSTADLRPYEQYF,TGTGCCAGCAGTTCCACTGCCGACTTGAGACCCTACGAGCAGTACTTC,NA,TRBV6-5,NA,TRBJ2-7
CASSPYPGLAELEQYF,TGTGCCAGCAGCCCATACCCGGGACTAGCCGAACTCGAGCAGTACTTC,NA,TRBV5-4,TRBD2,TRBJ2-7
CSAGTSGRSDTQYF,TGCAGCGCTGGGACTAGCGGGAGATCAGATACGCAGTATTTT,NA,TRBV29-1,TRBD2,TRBJ2-3
CASSLAFVSQGAPYEQYF,TGTGCCAGCAGTTTGGCCTTTGTTTCCCAGGGGGCCCCCTACGAGCAGTACTTC,few,TRBV27,TRBD1,TRBJ2-7
CASSLIRDSNYNEQFF,TGTGCCAGCAGCTTGATCCGGGACAGTAACTACAATGAGCAGTTCTTC,once,TRBV11-2,TRBD1,TRBJ2-1
CASKETRGADTQYF,TGTGCCAGCAAGGAGACTCGCGGTGCAGATACGCAGTATTTT,NA,TRBV2,NA,TRBJ2-3
CASSVAATSGRGYNEQFF,TGTGCCAGCAGCGTAGCGGCCACTAGCGGGAGGGGATACAATGAGCAGTTCTTC,NA,TRBV9,TRBD2,TRBJ2-1
CASSYGSSGNTIYF,TGTGCCAGCTCATATGGAAGCTCTGGAAACACCATATATTTT,NA,TRBV6-1,NA,TRBJ1-3
CASSVEGQNEKLFF,TGTGCCAGCAGCGTGGAGGGACAGAATGAAAAACTGTTTTTT,NA,TRBV7-2,TRBD1,TRBJ1-4
CASSYIGGAPNTEAFF,TGTGCCAGCAGTTACATCGGGGGGGCTCCGAACACTGAAGCTTTCTTT,NA,TRBV6-5,NA,TRBJ1-1
CASSFWGRGNEKLFF,TGTGCCAGCAGTTTTTGGGGGAGGGGTAATGAAAAACTGTTTTTT,once,TRBV27,NA,TRBJ1-4
CASSSPASIHEQFF,TGTGCCAGCAGTTCCCCGGCTAGTATCCATGAGCAGTTCTTC,NA,TRBV28,NA,TRBJ2-1
CASSLEKLAASTDTQYF,TGTGCCAGCAGCTTGGAAAAACTAGCGGCTAGCACAGATACGCAGTATTTT,NA,TRBV11-3,TRBD2,TRBJ2-3
CASSRLTDSEETQYF,TGTGCCAGCAGCCGGTTAACTGACAGTGAAGAGACCCAGTACTTC,NA,TRBV7-9,NA,TRBJ2-5